These 8 T cell receptor beta chains originate from one sample sequenced in a study of blood T cell repertoires in COVID-19. The table came from immunoSEQ multiplex PCR; TCRdb's copy has only in-frame clones and leaves some out. The data show roughly 220,000 clones, with more than 75% seen just once and 7.5% to 9.5% held by the top ten. Sequenced input: peripheral blood. Receptors were obtained from a woman at least 80 years old with COVID-19, enrolled during active disease.

In its sample, this clone was seen once. The genes are TRBV6-5 and TRBJ1-1; tentatively, D is TRBD1 (6 bases). Germline V gene data show CDR1 as MNHEY and CDR2 as SVGAGI. Deletions cut 6 bases from V and 5 bases from J, with 16 bases between. This CDR3 is built from 14 residues. The CDR3: CASRGAYRGTEAFF. The CDR3 region has the DNA TGTGCCAGCAGAGGGGCATATAGGGGGACTGAAGCTTTCTTT.

The genes are TRBV27 and TRBJ1-4; 11 bases are a match to TRBD1. Germline trimming cut 8 bases from V and 8 bases from J; bases unmatched to any gene: 1. The CDR3 has 12 amino acids. Germline V gene data show CDR1 as MNHEY and CDR2 as SMNVEV (reference sequence). The CDR3 here is CASGDRGEKLFF. CDR3 nucleotide sequence: TGTGCCAGCGGGGACAGGGGGGAAAAACTGTTTTTT.

The chain is built from TRBV5-5 and TRBJ1-6; D remains ambiguous. Germline CDR1 is SGHKS and CDR2 is YYEKEE (reference sequence). The CDR3 spans 13 residues. The V end was cut by 4 bases, the J end by 7 bases, with 9 bases between. For the CDR3, the DNA is TGTGCCAGCAGCCTGACACCCAATTCACCCCTCCACTTT. This encodes CASSLTPNSPLHF.

In nucleotides, the CDR3 is TGCGCCAGCAGCTACTTGAGTGTCTCTGGAAACACCATATATTTT. It codes for CASSYLSVSGNTIYF. The V gene is TRBV5-1, the J gene TRBJ1-3; D gene ambiguous. This CDR3 region has 15 residues. V dropped 3 bases and J dropped 0 bases, with 10 bases sitting between them. In germline, CDR1 is SGHRS, CDR2 YFSETQ.

The DNA for the CDR3 is TGTGCCAGCAGCTTAGCGGGGAGGGGAGGCAATCAGCCCCAGCATTTT. This codes for CASSLAGRGGNQPQHF. This rearrangement joins TRBV7-8 to TRBJ1-5; the D gene is possibly TRBD1 (5 bases). CDR1 is SGHVS and CDR2 is FQNEAQ in the germline V gene. Between the trimmed V and J ends, which lost 0 bases and 2 bases, there was a span of 11 bases. The CDR3 is 16 amino acids. Using reference TRBV7-8 and TRBJ1-5 for the parts outside the CDR3, the full variable domain is GAGVSQSPRYKVAKRGQDVALRCDPISGHVSLFWYQQALGQGPEFLTYFQNEAQLDKSGLPSDRFFAERPEGSVSTLKIQRTQQEDSAVYLCASSLAGRGGNQPQHFGDGTRLSIL.

V usage is TRBV10-3 and J usage is TRBJ2-1; D is perhaps TRBD2 (6 bases). CDR1 is ENHRY, CDR2 SYGVKD, per germline. This CDR3 comprises 12 residues. Trimming stripped 6 bases from V and 4 bases from J, with 7 bases between. In DNA form, the CDR3 reads TGTGCCATCAGGGGGACTTACAATGAGCAGTTCTTC. This sequence encodes CAIRGTYNEQFF.

The V gene is TRBV7-3, the J gene TRBJ2-3; no firm D call. The V end was cut by 1 base, the J end by 4 bases, with 12 bases between. Germline V gives CDR1 SGHTA, CDR2 FQGTGA. The CDR3 is made up of 15 amino acids. CDR3 sequence reads: CASSLNSYGSDTQYF. CDR3 nucleotide sequence: TGTGCCAGCAGCTTAAATTCTTACGGGTCAGATACGCAGTATTTT.

The chain joins TRBV19 to TRBJ2-3; TRBD1 aligns across 9 bases. The CDR3 is 14 residues long. CDR1 and CDR2 from the germline V gene are LNHDA and SQIVND (reference sequence). V was pared by 10 bases and J by 0 bases, with 5 bases of the junction left unmatched. CDR3 residues: CAIADRGSTDTQYF. For the CDR3, the DNA is TGTGCCATCGCGGACAGGGGTAGCACAGATACGCAGTATTTT.